This TCR beta chain was sequenced in a study of post-analysis software for immune sequencing data. The V gene's germline CDR1 is SQVTM and CDR2 ANQGSEA. The CDR3 loop spans 13 amino acids. V was pared by 0 bases and J by 6 bases, with 11 bases between. General study findings and limits: Relative to controls, patients with multiple sclerosis showed significantly lower normalized Chao1 diversity. When patients were compared with controls, four or five TRBV segments were more frequent, TRBV5-6, TRBV5-1 and TRBV20-1 among them.

The table lists this clonotype with many counts. Its specificity is unknown. Each TCR beta cDNA library carried unique molecular identifiers. T cells numbering roughly 0.9 to 10 million yielded cDNA molecules that totaled around 500,000. Each CDR3 protein gets one entry after TCRdb re-called the PCR reads with MiXCR. The data contain approximately 180,000 distinct CDR3 sequences, around 28% of them singletons. This TCR was sampled from a girl aged 5 to 17 with multiple sclerosis. This rearrangement joins TRBV29-1 to TRBJ1-2; a weak D match, TRBD1 (6 bases). Source material: blood. This CDR3 is CSVEERGQNGYTF. DNA of the CDR3: TGCAGCGTTGAAGAGCGGGGGCAGAATGGCTACACCTTC.